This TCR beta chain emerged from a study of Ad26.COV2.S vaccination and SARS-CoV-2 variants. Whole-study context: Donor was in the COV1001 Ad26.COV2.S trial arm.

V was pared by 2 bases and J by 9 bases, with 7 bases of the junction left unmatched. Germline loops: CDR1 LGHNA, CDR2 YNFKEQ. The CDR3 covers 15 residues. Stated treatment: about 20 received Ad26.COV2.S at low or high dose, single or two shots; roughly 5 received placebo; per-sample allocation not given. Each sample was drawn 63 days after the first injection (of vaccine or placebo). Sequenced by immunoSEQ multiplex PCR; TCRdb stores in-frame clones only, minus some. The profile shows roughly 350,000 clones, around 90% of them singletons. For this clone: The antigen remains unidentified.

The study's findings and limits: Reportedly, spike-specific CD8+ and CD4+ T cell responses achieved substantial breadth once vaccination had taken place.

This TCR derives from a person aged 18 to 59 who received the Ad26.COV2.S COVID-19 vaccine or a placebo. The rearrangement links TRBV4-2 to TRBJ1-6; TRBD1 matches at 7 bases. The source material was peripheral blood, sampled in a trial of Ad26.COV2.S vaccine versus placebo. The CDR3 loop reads CASSQFGDRVSPLHF. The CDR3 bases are TGTGCCAGCAGCCAATTTGGAGACAGGGTTTCACCCCTCCACTTT.